The next 7 T cell receptor beta chains were all read from a single sample in a study of long-term antiretroviral therapy in people with HIV. This was the immunoSEQ v3.0 assay at survey level. Assay used: immunoSEQ multiplex PCR; TCRdb lists only in-frame clones, some missing. The sample lists fewer than 45,000 clones, 80% to 90% occurring once. The input for sequencing was unsorted PBMCs, taken 0.3 years after starting antiretroviral therapy. Receptors originate from a man younger than 35 with HIV.

This clone turned up a few times. The V and J genes are TRBV18 and TRBJ2-7; 11 positions match TRBD2. V lost 10 bases, J lost 2 bases, and 4 bases stayed unmatched. In germline, CDR1 is KGHSH, CDR2 LQKENI. This CDR3 contains 13 residues. CDR3 region: CATSGRSTYEQYF. CDR3 DNA: TGTGCCACTAGCGGGAGGAGCACCTACGAGCAGTACTTC.

The chain joins TRBV9 to TRBJ2-6; either TRBD1 or TRBD2 may fit D (5 bases each). Germline V lookup: CDR1 SGDLS, CDR2 YYNGEE. With 2 bases removed from V and 4 bases from J, the gap between germline ends came to 16 bases. The CDR3 has 17 amino acids. The CDR3 here is CASSVPQGREGANVLTF. The DNA for the CDR3 is TGTGCCAGCAGCGTCCCCCAGGGCAGGGAGGGGGCCAACGTCCTGACTTTC. Combining the CDR3 with reference TRBV9 and TRBJ2-6 gives the whole variable domain DSGVTQTPKHLITATGQRVTLRCSPRSGDLSVYWYQQSLDQGLQFLIQYYNGEERAKGNILERFSAQQFPDLHSELNLSSLELGDSALYFCASSVPQGREGANVLTFGAGSRLTVL.

This clone was seen only a few times. The rearrangement joins TRBV7-2 to TRBJ2-7; 9 bases match TRBD2. Germline lookup yields CDR1 SGHTA and CDR2 FQGNSA. Trimming cost V 1 base and J 3 bases; bases outside gene matches: 4. The CDR3 contains 15 residues. The CDR3 is CASSLGGLAYYEQYF. For the CDR3, the DNA is TGTGCCAGCAGCTTAGGGGGACTAGCATACTACGAGCAGTACTTC.

CDR3 region: CASSQVGLDEQFF. As DNA, the CDR3 is TGCGCCAGCAGCCAAGTGGGTTTGGATGAGCAGTTCTTC. The chain joins TRBV4-1 to TRBJ2-1; D ambiguous. V was clipped by 1 base and J by 8 bases, with 9 bases between them. The V gene's germline CDR1 is MGHRA and CDR2 YSYEKL. CDR3 size: 13 residues.

The chain links TRBV30 to TRBJ2-7; 7 bases fit TRBD1. The CDR3 consists of 14 residues. CDR1 and CDR2 (germline): GTSNPN, SVGIG (reference sequence). After removal of 3 bases from V and 2 bases from J, the junction contained 7 bases not matched to a gene. The CDR3 protein is CAWSAQGGPYEQYF. CDR3 nucleotides: TGTGCCTGGAGCGCTCAAGGGGGCCCCTACGAGCAGTACTTC. Full variable domain (rest looked up from reference TRBV30 and TRBJ2-7): SQTIHQWPATLVQPVGSPLSLECTVEGTSNPNLYWYRQAAGRGLQLLFYSVGIGQISSEVPQNLSASRPQDRQFILSSKKLLLSDSGFYLCAWSAQGGPYEQYFGPGTRLTVT.

The chain combines TRBV27 with TRBJ1-2, with a possible D match to TRBD1 (5 bases). Germline V gene lookup returns CDR1 MNHEY and CDR2 SMNVEV (reference sequence). V shed 5 bases and J shed 8 bases, with 24 bases lying between them. The CDR3 length is 16 residues. Here the CDR3 reads CASSPPPGFGTDGYTF. The CDR3 bases are TGTGCCAGCAGTCCGCCGCCAGGGTTCGGCACGGACGGCTACACCTTC.

V usage is TRBV18 and J usage is TRBJ2-7; 11 bases are a match to TRBD2. Germline CDR1 KGHSH, CDR2 LQKENI. Trimming took 3 bases from V and 2 from J; bases not matched to a gene: 6. There are 16 residues in the CDR3. The CDR3 loop is CASSPTSGAGTYEQYF. The CDR3 region has the DNA TGTGCCAGCTCACCGACTAGCGGGGCAGGTACCTACGAGCAGTACTTC.